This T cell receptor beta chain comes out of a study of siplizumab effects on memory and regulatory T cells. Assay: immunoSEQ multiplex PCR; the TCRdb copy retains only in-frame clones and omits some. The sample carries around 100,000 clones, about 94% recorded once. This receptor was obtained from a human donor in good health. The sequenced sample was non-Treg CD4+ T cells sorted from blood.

The CDR3 DNA sequence: TGTGCCAGCAGTTCAGCAGGGGTCGTACCCTACGAGCAGTACTTC. Encoded protein: CASSSAGVVPYEQYF. J is TRBJ2-7 and V is TRBV6-5; D is perhaps TRBD1 (6 bases). Germline V CDR1 and CDR2: MNHEY, SVGAGI. This CDR3 contains 15 residues. Deletions cut 4 bases from V and 2 bases from J, with 15 bases between.